Below, 32 T cell receptor beta chains from the same sample are listed, as sequenced in a study of early T cells in non-severe SARS-CoV-2 infection. In TCRdb, the 5' RACE reads were re-called with MiXCR into one record per CDR3 protein. The data hold fewer than 85,000 distinct CDR3 sequences, with 16% observed a single time. The sequencing input was whole blood. The source is an adult who was a healthcare worker with PCR-confirmed SARS-CoV-2 infection or an uninfected control (not recorded which).

V is TRBV10-3 and J is TRBJ2-7, with 10 bases aligning to TRBD2. V gave up 5 bases and J gave up 1 base; unmatched junction bases: 14. CDR1 ENHRY and CDR2 SYGVKD come from the germline V gene. The CDR3 length is 18 residues. The CDR3 protein is CAISSSPKRLAGSYEQYF. In DNA form, the CDR3 reads TGTGCCATCAGTTCCTCTCCAAAAAGACTAGCGGGTTCCTACGAGCAGTACTTC.

The chain carries TRBV7-3 and TRBJ1-2; D unresolved. This CDR3 contains 15 residues. CDR1 is SGHTA and CDR2 is FQGTGA in the germline V gene. With 0 bases removed from V and 0 bases from J, the gap between germline ends came to 8 bases. The CDR3 loop reads CASSLTGGSNYGYTF. The DNA for the CDR3 is TGTGCCAGCAGCTTAACCGGCGGATCTAACTATGGCTACACCTTC.

This clonotype has just a few counts. The rearrangement joins TRBV3-1 to TRBJ2-7; 10 nucleotides match TRBD2. Trimming removed 4 bases from V and 7 bases from J; junction bases left unmatched: 13. CDR3 length: 16 residues. Germline V gives CDR1 LGHDT, CDR2 YNNKEL (reference sequence). The CDR3 DNA reads TGTGCCAGCAGCCCCCTCCTAGCGGGAGCCTTCTGGGAGCAGTACTTC. Amino acid sequence: CASSPLLAGAFWEQYF.

This chain connects TRBV18 to TRBJ2-7; 8 bases map to TRBD1. The V gene end was trimmed by 2 bases and the J gene end by 4 bases; junction bases not matched to a gene: 7. The V gene's germline CDR1 is KGHSH and CDR2 LQKENI. The CDR3 consists of 15 residues. DNA of the CDR3: TGTGCCAGCTCACCAATGGGACAGGCGCCTTACGAGCAGTACTTC. It yields the protein CASSPMGQAPYEQYF.

This clonotype was picked up many times. The rearrangement uses TRBV11-3 and TRBJ2-4, with 7 bases matching TRBD1. J lost 0 bases, V lost 2 bases, and 4 bases had no gene match. The CDR3 runs 16 residues. Germline lookup yields CDR1 SGHNT and CDR2 YENEEA. In DNA form, the CDR3 reads TGTGCCAGCAGCTTAAGGGACAGATTAGCCAAAAACATTCAGTACTTC. Protein product: CASSLRDRLAKNIQYF.

The V and J genes are TRBV6-1 and TRBJ1-5, with D perhaps TRBD1 (5 bases). The V gene's germline CDR1 is MNHNS and CDR2 SASEGT. V was pared by 7 bases and J by 9 bases, with 19 bases between. This CDR3 has 14 residues. CDR3 in DNA: TGTGCCAGCATTTCCGGGACTGTTAAAGGGCCCCAGCATTTT. Amino acids: CASISGTVKGPQHF.

This chain connects TRBV2 to TRBJ2-1, with 8 nucleotides matching TRBD2. Trimming removed 5 bases from V and 4 bases from J; junction bases left unmatched: 28. The germline V gene has CDR1 SNHLY and CDR2 FYNNEI. This CDR3 is built from 22 residues. CDR3 nucleotide sequence: TGTGCCAGCAGTAGTTCCTCTCTAGCGGGTTCTTCCCGGCCTCTTTCATACAATGAGCAGTTCTTC. Residues: CASSSSSLAGSSRPLSYNEQFF.

The V gene is TRBV28, the J gene TRBJ1-2; D is unresolved. The CDR3 runs to 14 residues. V was clipped by 5 bases and J by 10 bases, with 20 bases between them. CDR1 MDHEN and CDR2 SYDVKM come from the germline V gene. The CDR3 DNA sequence: TGTGCCAGCAGTATACCGGACGGCCTCTCTGACTACACCTTC. This codes for CASSIPDGLSDYTF.

The chain combines TRBV28 with TRBJ1-4, with D perhaps TRBD1 (6 bases). From germline, CDR1 is MDHEN and CDR2 SYDVKM. The CDR3 covers 13 residues. V was trimmed by 2 bases and J by 8 bases, leaving 9 bases between them. CDR3 in DNA: TGTGCCAGCAGTTTAGGGGGCTACGAAAAACTGTTTTTT. Translation gives CASSLGGYEKLFF.

With regard to this clonotype: Since a much larger clone is just one base distant, this may be a read error. This chain links TRBV11-2 with TRBJ2-7; no clear D gene. The V gene's germline CDR1 is SGHAT and CDR2 FQNNGV. The CDR3 contains 11 residues. Trimming took 5 bases from V and 0 from J, leaving 2 bases between them. The CDR3 coding sequence is TGTGCCAGCAGCGTCTCCTACGAGCAGTACTTC. Translated: CASSVSYEQYF.

The chain couples TRBV5-4 to TRBJ2-1; D possibly corresponds to TRBD1 (5 bases). The CDR3 totals 15 residues. The V gene's germline CDR1 is SGHNT and CDR2 YYREEE (reference sequence). The ends were cut back, 0 bases at V and 2 bases at J, with 9 bases in the middle. CDR3 in DNA: TGTGCCAGCAGCTTGGAGCAGGGTACCTACAATGAGCAGTTCTTC. Protein product: CASSLEQGTYNEQFF. The full variable domain, in which reference TRBV5-4 and TRBJ2-1 provide the parts outside the CDR3, is ETGVTQSPTHLIKTRGQQVTLRCSSQSGHNTVSWYQQALGQGPQFIFQYYREEENGRGNFPPRFSGLQFPNYSSELNVNALELDDSALYLCASSLEQGTYNEQFFGPGTRLTVL.

The chain joins TRBV7-2 to TRBJ2-1; D tentatively fits TRBD1 or TRBD2 (5 bases each). Germline CDR1 SGHTA, CDR2 FQGNSA. V lost 4 bases and J lost 7, with 11 bases in between. This CDR3 comprises 13 residues. This CDR3 is CASSSWGMNEQFF. The CDR3 DNA is TGTGCCAGCAGCTCCTGGGGGATGAATGAGCAGTTCTTC.

This rearrangement joins TRBV11-3 to TRBJ2-3; D is undetermined. CDR1 is SGHNT and CDR2 is YENEEA in the germline V gene. The CDR3 has 15 amino acids. V gave up 0 bases and J gave up 1 base, with 8 bases separating them. CDR3 residues: CASSLDEDRTDTQYF. CDR3 sequence (DNA): TGTGCCAGCAGCTTAGACGAGGATCGCACAGATACGCAGTATTTT. The full variable domain, its missing parts supplied by reference TRBV11-3 and TRBJ2-3, is EAGVVQSPRYKIIEKKQPVAFWCNPISGHNTLYWYLQNLGQGPELLIRYENEEAVDDSQLPKDRFSAERLKGVDSTLKIQPAELGDSAVYLCASSLDEDRTDTQYFGPGTRLTVL.

There are a few counts of this clonotype. The chain combines TRBV14 with TRBJ2-7, with D perhaps matching TRBD1 or TRBD2 (5 bases each). The CDR3 loop spans 16 amino acids. Trimming pared 1 base from V and 5 bases from J, leaving 18 bases between. In germline, CDR1 is SGHDN, CDR2 FVKESK. The CDR3 reads CASSQGRDRRFHEQYF. The CDR3 nucleotides are TGTGCCAGCAGCCAAGGCCGGGACCGTCGATTTCACGAGCAGTACTTC.

The chain links TRBV10-3 to TRBJ1-1; no clear D gene. Trimming took off 3 bases at V and 2 bases at J, with 4 bases between the two ends. The CDR3 is 12 residues long. CDR1 and CDR2 from the germline V gene are ENHRY and SYGVKD. The CDR3 sequence is CAISDFNTEAFF. In DNA form, the CDR3 reads TGTGCCATCAGTGATTTCAACACTGAAGCTTTCTTT.

This clonotype was counted a few times. The rearrangement joins TRBV20-1 to TRBJ2-3, with 8 bases matching TRBD1. CDR3 length: 17 residues. Germline loops: CDR1 DFQATT, CDR2 SNEGSKA (reference sequence). V was pared by 2 bases and J by 4 bases, with 14 bases of the junction left unmatched. This CDR3 reads CSARLPGGIVSSDTQYF. DNA of the CDR3: TGCAGTGCTAGACTTCCAGGGGGCATCGTGAGCTCAGATACGCAGTATTTT.

The chain links TRBV6-1 to TRBJ2-3; a possible D gene is TRBD1 (6 bases). This CDR3 has 13 amino acids. The germline V gene has CDR1 MNHNS and CDR2 SASEGT. Trimming cost V 7 bases and J 5 bases, with 13 bases left between them. The CDR3 DNA reads TGTGCCAGCACCCCGGACAGTGGAGATACGCAGTATTTT. This translates into CASTPDSGDTQYF.

The chain uses TRBV18 and TRBJ1-2; D unresolved. V was clipped by 2 bases and J by 2 bases, with 9 bases between them. The CDR3 contains 14 residues. Germline-derived CDR1 and CDR2 are KGHSH and LQKENI. DNA of the CDR3: TGTGCCAGCTCACCAGAACCGGGGAACTATGGCTACACCTTC. Its translation is CASSPEPGNYGYTF.

V usage is TRBV10-3 and J usage is TRBJ2-1; D not resolved. Germline assignment: CDR1 ENHRY and CDR2 SYGVKD. V was trimmed by 4 bases and J by 2 bases, leaving 6 bases between them. The CDR3 is 13 amino acids. In nucleotides, the CDR3 is TGTGCCATCAGTGCCGTCACCTACAATGAGCAGTTCTTC. The encoded protein is CAISAVTYNEQFF.

This chain connects TRBV20-1 to TRBJ1-2; D uncertain. Trimming took 4 bases from V and 7 from J, leaving 19 bases between them. Germline values: CDR1 DFQATT, CDR2 SNEGSKA (reference sequence). CDR3 size: 14 residues. In DNA form, the CDR3 reads TGCAGTGCTAACCTACCCCTCCCCCGGGGTGGCTACACCTTC. Translating gives CSANLPLPRGGYTF.

This clonotype was counted only a few times. This chain connects TRBV20-1 to TRBJ1-5; 11 nucleotides align to TRBD1. Germline V gene lookup returns CDR1 DFQATT and CDR2 SNEGSKA (reference sequence). The CDR3 runs to 16 residues. Germline trimming cut 0 bases from V and 2 bases from J; bases unmatched to any gene: 3. CDR3 coding DNA: TGCAGTGCTAGAGATGGGGACAGGGGGGGCAATCAGCCCCAGCATTTT. Translating it yields CSARDGDRGGNQPQHF.

This clonotype showed up many times. The chain combines TRBV7-2 with TRBJ2-7; TRBD1 agrees at 8 bases. CDR1 SGHTA and CDR2 FQGNSA come from the germline V gene. The CDR3 covers 15 residues. Trimming took 5 bases from V and 6 from J; bases not matched to a gene: 12. The CDR3 spells CASSLSGTGGLEQYF. In DNA form, the CDR3 reads TGTGCCAGCAGCCTTAGTGGGACAGGTGGGCTCGAGCAGTACTTC.

The table lists this clonotype with many counts. This sequence joins TRBV12-3 or TRBV12-4 and TRBJ2-3, with 13 bases fitting TRBD2. This CDR3 is built from 19 residues. After removal of 3 bases from V and 1 base from J, the junction contained 10 bases not matched to a gene. This chain's CDR3 is CASSFLVLAGGRRTDTQYF. DNA for the CDR3: TGTGCCAGCAGTTTTCTCGTACTAGCGGGGGGGAGACGCACAGATACGCAGTATTTT.

A few counts support this clonotype. V gene TRBV19 combines with J gene TRBJ2-6; D is perhaps TRBD1 or TRBD2 (5 bases each). V shed 3 bases and J shed 4 bases, with 10 bases lying between them. Germline V lookup: CDR1 LNHDA, CDR2 SQIVND (reference sequence). The CDR3 contains 15 residues. As DNA, the CDR3 is TGTGCCAGTAGTATTCCGGGGACCGGGGCCAACGTCCTGACTTTC. This translates into CASSIPGTGANVLTF.

This clonotype was recorded a few times. The V call is TRBV14, the J call TRBJ1-1; D call uncertain. The length of the CDR3 is 14 residues. Germline-derived CDR1 and CDR2 are SGHDN and FVKESK. The V end lost 0 bases, the J end lost 11 bases, and 16 bases lay between the germline ends. CDR3 DNA: TGTGCCAGCAGCCAAGACTACCCGAGCATCGACGCTTTCTTT. Translated, it gives CASSQDYPSIDAFF.

This clonotype has only a few counts. This chain joins TRBV20-1 and TRBJ2-3; 7 bases line up with TRBD2. The CDR3 spans 14 residues. Germline values: CDR1 DFQATT, CDR2 SNEGSKA (reference sequence). Losses at the gene ends were 5 bases for V and 2 bases for J; bases not matched to a gene: 7. The CDR3: CSARTGTNTDTQYF. The DNA for the CDR3 is TGCAGTGCTCGAACCGGGACTAACACAGATACGCAGTATTTT.

As for this clonotype: A much larger clone is a single base away; this may be a read error. The V gene is TRBV28, the J gene TRBJ1-2, with TRBD1 matching over 10 bases. The CDR3 consists of 18 residues. The germline gives CDR1 MDHEN, CDR2 SYDVKM. This chain's CDR3 is CVSSLGRDRGSSVYGYTF. CDR3 coding DNA: TGTGTCAGCAGCCTGGGCCGGGACAGGGGCTCCTCCGTCTATGGCTACACCTTC.

The genes are TRBV15 and TRBJ2-5, with a tentative D call TRBD2 (7 bases). With 7 bases removed from V and 5 bases from J, the gap between germline ends came to 23 bases. CDR3 size: 16 residues. CDR1 and CDR2 from the germline V gene are LNHNV and YYDKDF (reference sequence). CDR3 sequence (DNA): TGTGCCACCACCCAGGGTGGGAGGGGGGCCGTGGAGACCCAGTACTTC. It codes for CATTQGGRGAVETQYF. The variable domain in full, with the rest retrieved from reference TRBV15 and TRBJ2-5, is DAMVIQNPRYQVTQFGKPVTLSCSQTLNHNVMYWYQQKSSQAPKLLFHYYDKDFNNEADTPDNFQSRRPNTSFCFLDIRSPGLGDTAMYLCATTQGGRGAVETQYFGPGTRLLVL.

V usage is TRBV5-1 and J usage is TRBJ2-1, with 14 bases identical to TRBD2. V dropped 3 bases and J dropped 9; count of bases not matched to a gene: 14. This CDR3 is 18 amino acids long. Per germline, CDR1 SGHRS and CDR2 YFSETQ. For the CDR3, the DNA is TGCGCCAGCAGCTCCGGGACTAGCGGGAGTAAACATTTGGGTGAGCAGTTCTTC. It codes for CASSSGTSGSKHLGEQFF.

There are many counts of this clonotype. Here the CDR3 reads CSDRVYGELFF. In DNA, the CDR3 is TGCAGTGACAGGGTTTACGGGGAGCTGTTTTTT. The chain uses TRBV29-1 and TRBJ2-2, with 7 nucleotides matching TRBD1. Germline V CDR1 and CDR2: SQVTM, ANQGSEA. This CDR3 spans 11 amino acids.

This clonotype was counted ten times or more. The chain has TRBV11-1 and TRBJ2-2, with D uncertain. V was pared by 5 bases and J by 5 bases, with 15 bases between. In germline, CDR1 is SGHAT, CDR2 FQDESV (reference sequence). This CDR3 is 15 amino acids long. The CDR3 DNA sequence: TGTGCCAGCAGCCAAGGTCGAGCGTTAACCGGGGAGCTGTTTTTT. Its protein product is CASSQGRALTGELFF. Based on the CDR3 plus reference TRBV11-1 and TRBJ2-2, the full variable domain is EAEVAQSPRYKITEKSQAVAFWCDPISGHATLYWYRQILGQGPELLVQFQDESVVDDSQLPKDRFSAERLKGVDSTLKIQPAELGDSAMYLCASSQGRALTGELFFGEGSRLTVL.

This clonotype was seen ten or more times. The chain employs TRBV12-2 and TRBJ1-5; the table assigns TRBD1, which was not confirmed against the DNA. TRBV12-2 represents a pseudogene. The CDR3 has 14 residues. The CDR3 DNA follows: TGTGCAAGTCGCCCTGGACAGCGCCATCAGCCCCAGCATTTT. Amino acid sequence: CASRPGQRHQPQHF.